This T cell receptor beta chain was identified during a study of long-term antiretroviral therapy in people with HIV. V lost 2 bases, J lost 1 base, and 5 bases lay in between. This CDR3 is built from 13 residues. Germline CDR1 is SEHNR and CDR2 is FQNEAQ (reference sequence). Investigators performed immunoSEQ version v3.0 at survey level. TCRdb's copy holds only in-frame clones and misses some; the assay was immunoSEQ multiplex PCR. This sample has about 35,000 clones, with just under 95% found just once. The chain couples TRBV7-9 to TRBJ2-5; no reliable D call. The clonotype comes from a woman aged 50 to 65 with HIV. Material: unsorted PBMCs, obtained 4.1 years after starting antiretroviral therapy. The chain's CDR3 is CASSLPVQETQYF. DNA for the CDR3: TGTGCCAGCAGCTTACCCGTCCAAGAGACCCAGTACTTC.